This T cell receptor (beta chain) was obtained from a study of T cell repertoires in cytomegalovirus infection. TCRdb ran MiXCR on the reads and lists one entry per CDR3 protein. This sample carries roughly 640,000 distinct CDR3 sequences, about 24% of them seen once, and the ten largest clones take 8%. The CDR3 extends over 14 amino acids. CDR1 is MNHNY, CDR2 SVGAGI, per germline (reference sequence). V lost 8 bases and J 7 bases, leaving 18 bases between the germline ends. This chain connects TRBV6-6 to TRBJ1-5, with TRBD1 as a possible D gene (6 bases). The TCR was taken from a human donor in good health (CMV status not recorded). Some clones in this sample may be carry-over from other donors' samples. The sequenced material came from CD8+ T cells from PBMCs. In DNA, the CDR3 is TGTGCCAGCGAGCAAAACAGGGAGTCCCAGCCCCAGCATTTT. It yields the protein CASEQNRESQPQHF.